This entry lists 24 T cell receptor beta chains sequenced from one sample in a study of T cell changes during pregnancy in multiple sclerosis. Produced via immunoSEQ multiplex PCR; TCRdb's table is partial and in-frame only. This sample has around 45,000 clones, with 75% to 90% found just once. The sample here was CD8+ T cells from peripheral blood mononuclear cells, taken in the second trimester of pregnancy. The receptors shown here come from a female donor with multiple sclerosis, enrolled in a pregnancy study.

The gene calls are TRBV5-6 and TRBJ2-7; 12 nucleotides align to TRBD1. With V trimmed by 3 bases and J by 5 bases, 3 bases remained unmatched. Germline V gene sequence: CDR1 SGHDT, CDR2 YYEEEE. The CDR3 has 14 amino acids. The CDR3 nucleotides read TGTGCCAGCAGCTACGGGACAGGGGGCCACGAGCAGTACTTC. This codes for CASSYGTGGHEQYF.

V gene TRBV13 combines with J gene TRBJ2-1; tentative D call: TRBD1 (7 bases). V lost 4 bases and J 4 bases, leaving 17 bases between the germline ends. This CDR3 is 16 amino acids long. Germline V gives CDR1 PRHDT, CDR2 FYEKMQ (reference sequence). CDR3 DNA sequence: TGTGCCAGCAGCTCGGCCCGGGGGACAGTTTACAATGAGCAGTTCTTC. Encoded protein: CASSSARGTVYNEQFF.

The rearrangement uses TRBV19 and TRBJ1-5; D is uncertain. This CDR3 contains 15 residues. Germline-derived CDR1 and CDR2 are LNHDA and SQIVND (reference sequence). Deletions cut 1 base from V and 4 bases from J, with 11 bases between. CDR3: CASSIGEGWNQPQHF. CDR3 in DNA: TGTGCCAGTAGTATAGGGGAGGGTTGGAATCAGCCCCAGCATTTT.

The rearrangement joins TRBV7-9 to TRBJ2-2, with D possibly being TRBD1 (5 bases). The CDR3 has 15 residues. Trimming left V 0 bases short and J 2 bases short, with 7 bases between. Germline CDR1 reads SEHNR; CDR2 reads FQNEAQ (reference sequence). The chain's CDR3 is CASSLAGANTGELFF. The CDR3 DNA is TGTGCCAGCAGCTTAGCAGGGGCCAACACCGGGGAGCTGTTTTTT.

The V gene is TRBV27, the J gene TRBJ2-2; weak D call: TRBD2 (6 bases). Deletions cut 5 bases from V and 6 bases from J, with 13 bases between. The germline CDR1 and CDR2 sequences are MNHEY and SMNVEV (reference sequence). The CDR3 is made up of 14 amino acids. In DNA form, the CDR3 reads TGTGCCAGCAGTCCCACGGGGGTTGCCGGGGAGCTGTTTTTT. Protein: CASSPTGVAGELFF.

The chain employs TRBV19 and TRBJ1-1, with 9 bases that match TRBD1. The CDR3 has 16 amino acids. V was clipped by 8 bases and J by 2 bases; unmatched bases: 12. The V gene's germline CDR1 is LNHDA and CDR2 SQIVND (reference sequence). CDR3 amino acids: CASRILPGQGNTEAFF. CDR3 nucleotides: TGTGCCAGTCGGATCCTACCGGGACAGGGTAACACTGAAGCTTTCTTT.

V is TRBV5-1 and J is TRBJ1-1; D call uncertain. V was trimmed by 4 bases and J by 0 bases, leaving 10 bases between them. This CDR3 is 14 amino acids long. Germline CDR1 reads SGHRS; CDR2 reads YFSETQ. CDR3 nucleotide sequence: TGCGCCAGCAGCCAACGGGGTATGAACACTGAAGCTTTCTTT. Its protein product is CASSQRGMNTEAFF. Filled out from reference TRBV5-1 and TRBJ1-1, the complete variable domain reads KAGVTQTPRYLIKTRGQQVTLSCSPISGHRSVSWYQQTPGQGLQFLFEYFSETQRNKGNFPGRFSGRQFSNSRSEMNVSTLELGDSALYLCASSQRGMNTEAFFGQGTRLTVV.

The J gene is TRBJ2-7, the V gene TRBV4-1; possible D gene TRBD2, 6 bases. The V and J ends lost 1 base and 4 bases respectively, with 8 bases between them. This CDR3 region has 13 residues. Germline V CDR1 and CDR2: MGHRA, YSYEKL. CDR3 sequence (DNA): TGCGCCAGCAGCCAAGGTGGGACTTACGAGCAGTACTTC. It encodes CASSQGGTYEQYF.

The rearrangement uses TRBV6-1 and TRBJ2-3; 8 bases fit TRBD1. This CDR3 region has 15 residues. Unmatched junction bases numbered 8, after V lost 3 bases and J lost 6 bases. Looked up from germline, CDR1 is MNHNS and CDR2 is SASEGT. The CDR3 bases are TGTGCCAGCAGTGACGGGGCAGGGGGCGCGGATACGCAGTATTTT. This encodes CASSDGAGGADTQYF.

The V call is TRBV29-1, the J call TRBJ2-5; 7 bases line up with TRBD2. The CDR3 length is 13 residues. The ends lost 7 bases at V and 5 bases at J; junction bases unmatched: 10. CDR1 is SQVTM, CDR2 ANQGSEA, per germline. CDR3 DNA: TGCAGCGCCATACTAGCGACCGGGGAGACCCAGTACTTC. This encodes CSAILATGETQYF.

The chain is built from TRBV11-1 and TRBJ1-5; D not certain. This CDR3 contains 14 residues. Germline V lookup: CDR1 SGHAT, CDR2 FQDESV (reference sequence). The V and J ends lost 5 bases and 2 bases respectively, with 10 bases between them. The CDR3 reads CASSPGVGNQPQHF. The CDR3 DNA sequence: TGTGCCAGCAGCCCCGGGGTCGGCAATCAGCCCCAGCATTTT.

The chain has TRBV6-1 and TRBJ2-1; TRBD2 is a possible D gene (6 bases). CDR1 MNHNS and CDR2 SASEGT come from the germline V gene. The V end lost 8 bases, the J end lost 8 bases, and 19 bases lay between the germline ends. CDR3 length equals 14 residues. Here the CDR3 reads CASLSGGIWDEQFF. The CDR3 nucleotides are TGTGCCAGCCTCAGTGGGGGGATTTGGGATGAGCAGTTCTTC.

V is TRBV9 and J is TRBJ2-7, with D perhaps TRBD2 (5 bases). The germline V and J ends were trimmed by 0 bases and 5 bases, with 15 bases remaining between them. The CDR3 extends over 15 amino acids. Germline V gene sequence: CDR1 SGDLS, CDR2 YYNGEE. The DNA of the CDR3 is TGTGCCAGCAGCGTAGGTGTCGAGACTATCCACGAGCAGTACTTC. Protein: CASSVGVETIHEQYF.

The chain is built from TRBV6-5 and TRBJ2-7; D perhaps matches TRBD2 (5 bases). The CDR3 runs 15 residues. The germline CDR1 and CDR2 sequences are MNHEY and SVGAGI. Trimming shortened V by 0 bases and J by 3 bases, and 12 bases separated the two germline ends. CDR3 nucleotide sequence: TGTGCCAGCAGTTACTCTGCGGGTGCCGACTACGAGCAGTACTTC. This sequence encodes CASSYSAGADYEQYF.

The chain couples TRBV19 to TRBJ2-7; no firm D call. Germline CDR1 LNHDA, CDR2 SQIVND (reference sequence). V was trimmed by 5 bases and J by 1 base, leaving 12 bases between them. The CDR3 is made up of 14 amino acids. CDR3 residues: CASSGQVLSYEQYF. The CDR3 coding sequence is TGTGCCAGTAGTGGCCAGGTCTTATCCTACGAGCAGTACTTC.

The rearrangement links TRBV4-1 to TRBJ1-1; a weak D match, TRBD1 (6 bases). V shed 0 bases and J shed 4 bases, with 6 bases lying between them. The germline V gene has CDR1 MGHRA and CDR2 YSYEKL. The CDR3 covers 13 residues. Here the CDR3 DNA reads TGCGCCAGCAGCCAAGAGGGGGCCACTGAAGCTTTCTTT. Its protein product is CASSQEGATEAFF.

The chain has TRBV6-1 and TRBJ2-5; TRBD2 matches 11 bases. Germline assignment: CDR1 MNHNS and CDR2 SASEGT. There are 15 residues in the CDR3. V trimming: 4 bases; J trimming: 0 bases; junction bases outside the gene matches: 1. The CDR3 loop reads CASSVTSGDQETQYF. The CDR3 coding sequence is TGTGCCAGCAGTGTGACTAGCGGGGACCAAGAGACCCAGTACTTC.

The V gene is TRBV11-2, the J gene TRBJ2-5, with TRBD2 identical over 7 bases. J gave up 3 bases and V 4 bases, and 11 bases lay outside the gene matches. CDR1 is SGHAT, CDR2 FQNNGV, per germline. CDR3 size: 16 residues. CDR3 nucleotide sequence: TGTGCCAGCAGCTCCGACCTGGGCCTAGCGGAAGAGACCCAGTACTTC. Translation gives CASSSDLGLAEETQYF. Variable domain in full (rest from reference TRBV11-2 and TRBJ2-5): EAGVAQSPRYKIIEKRQSVAFWCNPISGHATLYWYQQILGQGPKLLIQFQNNGVVDDSQLPKDRFSAERLKGVDSTLKIQPAKLEDSAVYLCASSSDLGLAEETQYFGPGTRLLVL.

The rearrangement uses TRBV4-2 and TRBJ1-1; 9 bases fit TRBD1. This CDR3 contains 12 residues. With 4 bases clipped from V and 11 bases from J, the junction kept 5 bases outside the gene matches. CDR1 LGHNA and CDR2 YNFKEQ come from the germline V gene. The CDR3 region has the DNA TGTGCCAGCAGCCGGGGACAGGGTGAGGCTTTCTTT. Protein: CASSRGQGEAFF.

The V gene is TRBV28, the J gene TRBJ1-5; 7 nucleotides line up with TRBD1. From germline, CDR1 is MDHEN and CDR2 SYDVKM. This CDR3 is 14 amino acids long. Trimming took 5 bases from V and 6 from J; bases not matched to a gene: 7. CDR3 nucleotide sequence: TGTGCCAGCAGTGGACAGGCTGGGCGTCAGCCCCAGCATTTT. Its protein is CASSGQAGRQPQHF.

The chain employs TRBV30 and TRBJ2-7, with D possibly being TRBD1 (6 bases). The CDR3 consists of 13 residues. Germline V gives CDR1 GTSNPN, CDR2 SVGIG (reference sequence). The V end was cut by 4 bases, the J end by 3 bases, with 13 bases between. The CDR3 sequence: CAWTNRENYEQYF. CDR3 sequence (DNA): TGTGCCTGGACGAACAGGGAAAACTACGAGCAGTACTTC.

The chain has TRBV21-1 and TRBJ2-3; TRBD2 is taken as the D call from the table, unchecked against the DNA. TRBV21-1 is a pseudogene segment. The CDR3 extends over 12 amino acids. CDR3 amino acids: CASSKASSTQYF. The CDR3 DNA sequence: TGTGCCAGCAGCAAGGCAAGTAGCACGCAGTATTTT.

The CDR3 loop reads CATSRATGAEAFF. DNA for the CDR3: TGTGCCACCAGCAGAGCCACCGGGGCTGAAGCTTTCTTT. V and J are TRBV15 and TRBJ1-1; D is uncertain. Germline CDR1 LNHNV, CDR2 YYDKDF (reference sequence). The CDR3 has 13 amino acids. Trimming removed 1 base at V and 6 bases at J, with 9 bases between.

This chain uses TRBV19 with TRBJ2-7; D may be TRBD2 (6 bases). The CDR3 extends over 13 amino acids. V dropped 3 bases and J dropped 2 bases, with 8 bases sitting between them. Germline V lookup: CDR1 LNHDA, CDR2 SQIVND (reference sequence). The CDR3 DNA follows: TGTGCCAGTAGTATGGAGGGAGCCTACGAGCAGTACTTC. This encodes CASSMEGAYEQYF.